This TCR beta chain was observed in a study of blood T cell repertoires in COVID-19. Study in general: Samples taken during acute and convalescent COVID-19 were collected in the United States, Italy and Spain. PBMCs, B-cell-depleted T cells, or T cells were the source of the cDNA or gDNA that made up the material.

Original methodology: Reference gene primer amplification gave nucleated cell count estimates. The data were produced by immunoSEQ multiplex PCR, yet TCRdb's version contains in-frame clones alone and is incomplete. The V and J calls and clone size were taken over from that table, and D and trimming were inferred from the DNA. The data hold roughly 230,000 clones, with about 83% observed a single time. Germline V gene lookup returns CDR1 SGHNT and CDR2 YYREEE (reference sequence). The CDR3 has 15 residues. V dropped 4 bases and J dropped 0 bases, with 11 bases sitting between them. Sequenced: peripheral blood. V and J are TRBV5-4 and TRBJ1-3; D gene ambiguous. This TCR came from a woman between 45 and 65 years old with acute or convalescent COVID-19. CDR3 coding DNA: TGTGCCAGCAGCCCCAGAGAGGGCTCTGGAAACACCATATATTTT. Translating gives CASSPREGSGNTIYF.